Shown below are 10 T cell receptor beta chains from a single sample sequenced in a study of blood T cells in healthy people across ages. PCR was performed a second time for roughly 7 to 12 cycles using a sample-barcoded 5' primer and a J-beta primer mix. TCRdb re-analysed the 5' RACE reads in MiXCR, keeping a single row per CDR3 protein. The table lists approximately 770,000 distinct CDR3 sequences, about 62% of them singletons, with around 22% in the top ten. The specimen sequenced was blood. These TCRs come from a man aged 30 to 39 in good health.

This sequence joins TRBV7-3 and TRBJ2-1; a weak D match, TRBD1 (6 bases). The V and J ends lost 5 bases and 9 bases respectively, with 17 bases between them. Looked up from germline, CDR1 is SGHTA and CDR2 is FQGTGA. This CDR3 region has 14 residues. The CDR3 DNA follows: TGTGCCAGCAGCCCTCTGACAGGAGGAGGTGAGCAGTTCTTC. Translated: CASSPLTGGGEQFF.

The chain uses TRBV6-2 or TRBV6-3 and TRBJ2-4; a possible D gene is TRBD2 (5 bases). CDR1 is MNHEY and CDR2 is SVGEGT in the germline V gene. The CDR3 is 14 amino acids. V was clipped by 7 bases and J by 11 bases, with 21 bases between them. The CDR3 bases are TGTGCCAGCAAGAAGAGCGACTTCGAGGGCGTTCAGTACTTC. It specifies CASKKSDFEGVQYF.

The CDR3 sequence is CASSTTMGGKETQYF. Here the CDR3 DNA reads TGTGCCAGCAGCACAACTATGGGGGGAAAAGAGACCCAGTACTTC. The chain recombines TRBV7-2 with TRBJ2-5; weak D call: TRBD2 (6 bases). Germline assignment: CDR1 SGHTA and CDR2 FQGNSA. This CDR3 contains 15 residues. V was shortened by 5 bases and J by 3 bases, with 16 bases between the two germline ends.

The chain has TRBV27 and TRBJ2-5; D is unclear. The length of the CDR3 is 12 residues. V dropped 4 bases and J dropped 10 bases, with 13 bases sitting between them. In germline, CDR1 is MNHEY, CDR2 SMNVEV (reference sequence). This chain's CDR3 is CASSSTSVGQYF. The CDR3 nucleotides read TGTGCCAGCAGTTCTACCTCAGTTGGCCAGTACTTC.

The J gene is TRBJ2-1, the V gene TRBV2, with 7 bases matching TRBD1. CDR3 size: 16 residues. The trim removed 4 bases at V and 4 bases at J, leaving 10 bases unmatched. Germline values: CDR1 SNHLY, CDR2 FYNNEI. CDR3 in amino acids: CASSGGPGDRYNEQFF. The CDR3 DNA sequence: TGTGCCAGCAGTGGGGGGCCAGGGGACAGATACAATGAGCAGTTCTTC.

This chain links TRBV7-2 with TRBJ2-3; the D is unclear. The V end was cut by 7 bases, the J end by 4 bases, with 12 bases between. The CDR3 is made up of 13 amino acids. Germline V lookup: CDR1 SGHTA, CDR2 FQGNSA. The CDR3 region has the DNA TGTGCCAGCAACTACTTCGGCCCAGATACGCAGTATTTT. Protein: CASNYFGPDTQYF. The entire variable domain, with the rest obtained from reference TRBV7-2 and TRBJ2-3, is as follows: GAGVSQSPSNKVTEKGKDVELRCDPISGHTALYWYRQSLGQGLEFLIYFQGNSAPDKSGLPSDRFSAERTGGSVSTLTIQRTQQEDSAVYLCASNYFGPDTQYFGPGTRLTVL.

The chain has TRBV25-1 and TRBJ1-4; D unresolved. The CDR3 length is 15 residues. Trimming pared 4 bases from V and 7 bases from J, leaving 16 bases between. CDR1 is MGHDK and CDR2 is SYGVNS in the germline V gene. CDR3 sequence (DNA): TGTGCCAGCAGTGGGGTGCCCCGAGTCGGTGAAAAACTGTTTTTT. It translates to CASSGVPRVGEKLFF.

The J gene is TRBJ1-2, the V gene TRBV29-1; no reliable D call. Per the germline V gene, CDR1 is SQVTM and CDR2 is ANQGSEA. V was cut by 4 bases and J by 6 bases, with 6 bases left in between. The CDR3 spans 10 residues. CDR3 sequence: CSVGNDGYTF. The CDR3, as DNA: TGCAGCGTTGGGAACGATGGCTACACCTTC.

This chain links TRBV20-1 with TRBJ2-1; unclear D gene. The germline V gene has CDR1 DFQATT and CDR2 SNEGSKA (reference sequence). Trimming took 2 bases from V and 0 from J, leaving 20 bases between them. The CDR3 runs to 18 residues. Written as DNA, the CDR3 is TGCAGTGCTAGACACTCCCAGCTAGAAACAAGCTCCTACAATGAGCAGTTCTTC. Protein sequence: CSARHSQLETSSYNEQFF.

This clonotype was seen a few times. The rearrangement links TRBV6-6 to TRBJ2-5, with D possibly TRBD1 on 6 matching bases. This CDR3 has 14 amino acids. V shed 6 bases and J shed 3 bases, with 14 bases lying between them. The germline V gene encodes CDR1 MNHNY and CDR2 SVGAGI (reference sequence). In nucleotides, the CDR3 is TGTGCCAGCAGAAAAATTGGGACAAAAGAGACCCAGTACTTC. Amino acids: CASRKIGTKETQYF.